This entry lists 16 T cell receptor beta chains sequenced from one sample in a study of TIL therapy for anti-PD-1-resistant metastatic lung cancer. The immunoSEQ assay was v3. TCRdb's copy holds only in-frame clones and misses some; the assay was immunoSEQ multiplex PCR. The sample has tens of thousands of clones, more than 75% seen once; the top ten hold about 2.5%. The time point is: pre-treatment sample, taken before nivolumab and TIL therapy. The sample was blood, taken at baseline. The receptors here all came from a person aged 25 to 80 with non-small cell lung cancer.

The V gene is TRBV5-1, the J gene TRBJ2-7; D uncertain. Looked up from germline, CDR1 is SGHRS and CDR2 is YFSETQ. CDR3 size: 13 residues. V lost 0 bases and J 0 bases, leaving 4 bases between the germline ends. CDR3 loop: CASSLDLSYEQYF. The DNA of the CDR3 is TGCGCCAGCAGCTTGGACCTCTCCTACGAGCAGTACTTC.

Written as DNA, the CDR3 is TGTGCCTGGAGGGGGGGAGGGCCCCATGAGCAGTTCTTC. Translated: CAWRGGGPHEQFF. This chain joins TRBV30 and TRBJ2-1, with 7 bases fitting TRBD2. V was pared by 3 bases and J by 8 bases, with 7 bases of the junction left unmatched. CDR1 and CDR2 (germline): GTSNPN, SVGIG (reference sequence). This CDR3 comprises 13 residues. The whole variable domain, filled in from reference TRBV30 and TRBJ2-1, reads SQTIHQWPATLVQPVGSPLSLECTVEGTSNPNLYWYRQAAGRGLQLLFYSVGIGQISSEVPQNLSASRPQDRQFILSSKKLLLSDSGFYLCAWRGGGPHEQFFGPGTRLTVL.

V gene TRBV6-1 combines with J gene TRBJ1-5, with D uncertain. V was shortened by 1 base and J by 5 bases, with 6 bases between the two germline ends. Germline-derived CDR1 and CDR2 are MNHNS and SASEGT. There are 13 residues in the CDR3. CDR3 amino acids: CASSEEWYQPQHF. The CDR3 nucleotides are TGTGCCAGCAGTGAAGAATGGTATCAGCCCCAGCATTTT.

The V gene is TRBV6-1, the J gene TRBJ1-2; D is possibly TRBD1 (6 bases). Germline CDR1 reads MNHNS; CDR2 reads SASEGT. This CDR3 is built from 13 residues. V was pared by 1 base and J by 8 bases, with 11 bases between. CDR3 sequence: CASSEVRGWGYTF. The DNA of the CDR3 is TGTGCCAGCAGTGAAGTTAGGGGGTGGGGCTACACCTTC.

This clone was counted a few times. The chain combines TRBV7-3 with TRBJ2-7, with no clear D. CDR3 size: 14 residues. V was trimmed by 5 bases and J by 0 bases, leaving 11 bases between them. Germline values: CDR1 SGHTA, CDR2 FQGTGA. In DNA, the CDR3 is TGTGCCAGCAGCCCCCAACATAACTCCTACGAGCAGTACTTC. It is translated as CASSPQHNSYEQYF.

This clone appeared once. The V gene is TRBV19, the J gene TRBJ2-1; 9 nucleotides agree with TRBD2. The germline V gene encodes CDR1 LNHDA and CDR2 SQIVND (reference sequence). The CDR3 totals 15 residues. Germline trimming cut 5 bases from V and 4 bases from J; bases unmatched to any gene: 6. The CDR3 coding sequence is TGTGCCAGTAGTTTCCGACTAGCGGCGTACAATGAGCAGTTCTTC. This gives the protein CASSFRLAAYNEQFF.

The CDR3 sequence is CASSSNQGLNTEAFF. Here the CDR3 DNA reads TGTGCCAGTAGCTCAAATCAGGGGTTGAACACTGAAGCTTTCTTT. This chain joins TRBV19 and TRBJ1-1; D perhaps matches TRBD1 (6 bases). The CDR3 loop spans 15 amino acids. V gave up 6 bases and J gave up 0 bases, with 14 bases separating them. The germline V gene encodes CDR1 LNHDA and CDR2 SQIVND (reference sequence). The whole variable domain, filled in from reference TRBV19 and TRBJ1-1, reads DGGITQSPKYLFRKEGQNVTLSCEQNLNHDAMYWYRQDPGQGLRLIYYSQIVNDFQKGDIAEGYSVSREKKESFPLTVTSAQKNPTAFYLCASSSNQGLNTEAFFGQGTRLTVV.

The chain is built from TRBV15 and TRBJ2-5; D call uncertain. V was shortened by 3 bases and J by 5 bases, with 10 bases between the two germline ends. The CDR3 contains 13 residues. CDR1 is LNHNV, CDR2 YYDKDF, per germline (reference sequence). The DNA for the CDR3 is TGTGCCACCAGCAGGCCTACGTCGGAGACCCAGTACTTC. Its protein product is CATSRPTSETQYF. The full variable domain, rest sourced from reference TRBV15 and TRBJ2-5, is DAMVIQNPRYQVTQFGKPVTLSCSQTLNHNVMYWYQQKSSQAPKLLFHYYDKDFNNEADTPDNFQSRRPNTSFCFLDIRSPGLGDTAMYLCATSRPTSETQYFGPGTRLLVL.

The V call is TRBV6-5, the J call TRBJ2-1; D call uncertain. Germline V gene data show CDR1 as MNHEY and CDR2 as SVGAGI. This CDR3 is built from 14 residues. V was cut by 2 bases and J by 2 bases, with 7 bases left in between. CDR3 amino acids: CASSYEPPYNEQFF. The CDR3, as DNA: TGTGCCAGCAGTTACGAGCCCCCCTACAATGAGCAGTTCTTC.

The V call is TRBV7-2, the J call TRBJ2-7; 10 bases are shared with TRBD2. Per the germline V gene, CDR1 is SGHTA and CDR2 is FQGNSA. The V and J ends lost 1 base and 3 bases, in that order; junction bases with no gene match: 6. This CDR3 region has 16 residues. The CDR3, as DNA: TGTGCCAGCAGCTTAGTGGAGCTAGCGGGAGACTACGAGCAGTACTTC. The encoded protein is CASSLVELAGDYEQYF. The entire variable domain, with the rest obtained from reference TRBV7-2 and TRBJ2-7, is as follows: GAGVSQSPSNKVTEKGKDVELRCDPISGHTALYWYRQSLGQGLEFLIYFQGNSAPDKSGLPSDRFSAERTGGSVSTLTIQRTQQEDSAVYLCASSLVELAGDYEQYFGPGTRLTVT.

The chain joins TRBV19 to TRBJ1-5; D is unclear. The CDR3 length is 16 residues. Trimming cost V 0 bases and J 4 bases, with 13 bases left between them. From germline, CDR1 is LNHDA and CDR2 SQIVND (reference sequence). CDR3 sequence reads: CASSIDLSRRNQPQHF. DNA of the CDR3: TGTGCCAGTAGTATAGATCTATCCCGGAGGAATCAGCCCCAGCATTTT.

V is TRBV27 and J is TRBJ1-5, with a possible D match to TRBD1 (5 bases). The CDR3 has 15 amino acids. CDR1 is MNHEY and CDR2 is SMNVEV in the germline V gene (reference sequence). V gave up 4 bases and J gave up 4 bases, with 14 bases separating them. The CDR3 reads CASSYIAGSNQPQHF. The CDR3 region has the DNA TGTGCCAGCAGTTATATTGCAGGGTCAAATCAGCCCCAGCATTTT.

The chain recombines TRBV28 with TRBJ2-6; 7 bases fit TRBD2. The ends lost 6 bases at V and 2 bases at J; junction bases unmatched: 16. The CDR3 consists of 19 residues. Germline V lookup: CDR1 MDHEN, CDR2 SYDVKM. As DNA, the CDR3 is TGTGCCAGCAGCCCCTGGGTCGGCGGGAGAGGAGCTGGGGCCAACGTCCTGACTTTC. Translated: CASSPWVGGRGAGANVLTF.

The rearrangement joins TRBV15 to TRBJ2-3, with TRBD1 matching 8 bases. V trimming: 3 bases; J trimming: 6 bases; junction bases outside the gene matches: 8. CDR3 length: 15 residues. From germline, CDR1 is LNHNV and CDR2 YYDKDF (reference sequence). The CDR3 loop is CATSRRTGRYDTQYF. Written as DNA, the CDR3 is TGTGCCACCAGCAGGAGGACAGGGAGGTATGATACGCAGTATTTT.

This chain joins TRBV19 and TRBJ2-1; D is ambiguous. CDR3 size: 15 residues. With 6 bases removed from V and 0 bases from J, the gap between germline ends came to 12 bases. From germline, CDR1 is LNHDA and CDR2 SQIVND (reference sequence). The CDR3 DNA reads TGTGCCAGTAGGGAGACTTCTAGCTCCTACAATGAGCAGTTCTTC. The encoded protein is CASRETSSSYNEQFF.

The chain carries TRBV27 and TRBJ2-3; maybe TRBD1 (6 bases). With 6 bases removed from V and 4 bases from J, the gap between germline ends came to 17 bases. The CDR3 is made up of 15 amino acids. Germline V CDR1 and CDR2: MNHEY, SMNVEV (reference sequence). CDR3: CASSPQGIEPDTQYF. As DNA, the CDR3 is TGTGCCAGCAGCCCACAGGGTATCGAGCCAGATACGCAGTATTTT.